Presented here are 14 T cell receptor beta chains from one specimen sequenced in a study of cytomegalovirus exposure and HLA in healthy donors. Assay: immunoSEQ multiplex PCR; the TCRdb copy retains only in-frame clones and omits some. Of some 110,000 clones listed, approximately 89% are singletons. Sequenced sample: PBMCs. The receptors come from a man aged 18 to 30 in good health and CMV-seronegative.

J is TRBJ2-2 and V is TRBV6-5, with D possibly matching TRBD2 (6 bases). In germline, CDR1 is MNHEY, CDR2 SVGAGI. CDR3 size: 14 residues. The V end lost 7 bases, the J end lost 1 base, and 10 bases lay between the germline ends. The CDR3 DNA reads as TGTGCCAGCACCCGGAGGGGGAACACCGGGGAGCTGTTTTTT. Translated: CASTRRGNTGELFF.

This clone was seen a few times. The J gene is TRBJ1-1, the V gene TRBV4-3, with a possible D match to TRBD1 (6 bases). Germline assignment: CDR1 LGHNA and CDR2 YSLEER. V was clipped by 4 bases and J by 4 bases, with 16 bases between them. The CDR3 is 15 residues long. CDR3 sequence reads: CASSRAPGGGTEAFF. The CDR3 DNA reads TGCGCCAGCAGCCGCGCCCCGGGGGGCGGCACTGAAGCTTTCTTT.

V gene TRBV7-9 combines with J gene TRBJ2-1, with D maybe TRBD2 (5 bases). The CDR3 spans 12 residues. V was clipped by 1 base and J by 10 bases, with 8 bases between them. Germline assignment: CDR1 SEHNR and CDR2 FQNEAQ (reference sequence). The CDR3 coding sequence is TGTGCCAGCAGCTTAGACGGGGTAGAGCAGTTCTTC. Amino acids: CASSLDGVEQFF.

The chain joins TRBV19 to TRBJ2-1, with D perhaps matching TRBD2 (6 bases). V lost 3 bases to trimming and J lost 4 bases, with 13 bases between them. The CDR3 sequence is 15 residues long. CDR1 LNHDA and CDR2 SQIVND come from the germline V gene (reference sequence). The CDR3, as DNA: TGTGCCAGTAGTATCGTAGCGGCCCCTTACAATGAGCAGTTCTTC. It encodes CASSIVAAPYNEQFF.

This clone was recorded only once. CDR3 residues: CASSSGVAGNQPQHF. The CDR3 bases are TGTGCCAGCAGCTCAGGGGTCGCGGGCAATCAGCCCCAGCATTTT. This chain uses TRBV7-9 with TRBJ1-5, with D possibly matching TRBD1 (6 bases). The germline V gene encodes CDR1 SEHNR and CDR2 FQNEAQ (reference sequence). V was shortened by 4 bases and J by 2 bases, with 12 bases between the two germline ends. The CDR3 runs 15 residues.

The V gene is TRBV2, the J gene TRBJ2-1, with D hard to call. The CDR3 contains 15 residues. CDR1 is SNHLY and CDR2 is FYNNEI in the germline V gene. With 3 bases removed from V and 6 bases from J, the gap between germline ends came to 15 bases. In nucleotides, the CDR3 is TGTGCCAGCAGTGATGTCAGATCAATAGCCAATGAGCAGTTCTTC. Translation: CASSDVRSIANEQFF.

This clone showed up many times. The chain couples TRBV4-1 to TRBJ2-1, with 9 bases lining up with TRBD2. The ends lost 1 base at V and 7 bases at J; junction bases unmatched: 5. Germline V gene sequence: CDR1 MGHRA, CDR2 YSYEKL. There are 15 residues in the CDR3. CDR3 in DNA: TGCGCCAGCAGCCAAGCTCCTAGCGGGACTAATGAGCAGTTCTTC. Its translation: CASSQAPSGTNEQFF.

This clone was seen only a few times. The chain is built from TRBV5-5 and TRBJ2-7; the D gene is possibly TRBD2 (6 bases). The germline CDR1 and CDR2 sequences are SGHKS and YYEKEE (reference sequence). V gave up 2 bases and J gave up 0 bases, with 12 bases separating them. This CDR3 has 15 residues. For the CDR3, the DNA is TGTGCCAGCAGCTTCGCCGACGGGAGCTCCTACGAGCAGTACTTC. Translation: CASSFADGSSYEQYF.

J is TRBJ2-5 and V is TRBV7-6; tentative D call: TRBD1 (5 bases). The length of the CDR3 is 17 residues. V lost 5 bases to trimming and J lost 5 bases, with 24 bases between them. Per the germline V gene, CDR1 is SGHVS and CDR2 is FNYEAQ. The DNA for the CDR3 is TGTGCCAGCAGCCCGGCTCCCGACCAGGGCTTAATGGAGACCCAGTACTTC. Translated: CASSPAPDQGLMETQYF.

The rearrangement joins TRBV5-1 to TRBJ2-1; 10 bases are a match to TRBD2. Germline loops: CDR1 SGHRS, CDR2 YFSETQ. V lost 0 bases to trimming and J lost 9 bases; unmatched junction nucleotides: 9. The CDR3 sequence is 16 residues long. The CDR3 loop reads CASSLEKLAGDSEQFF. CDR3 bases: TGCGCCAGCAGCTTGGAAAAGCTAGCGGGAGACAGTGAGCAGTTCTTC.

CDR3 coding DNA: TGTGCCAGCAGCGGGTACAGGGGTACCTACGAGCAGTACTTC. This codes for CASSGYRGTYEQYF. The chain joins TRBV7-6 to TRBJ2-7; 7 bases are a match to TRBD1. Trimming at V came to 5 bases and at J to 2 bases, leaving 6 bases not matched to a gene. Germline CDR1 reads SGHVS; CDR2 reads FNYEAQ. There are 14 residues in the CDR3. Using reference TRBV7-6 and TRBJ2-7 for the parts outside the CDR3, the full variable domain is GAGVSQSPRYKVTKRGQDVALRCDPISGHVSLYWYRQALGQGPEFLTYFNYEAQQDKSGLPNDRFSAERPEGSISTLTIQRTEQRDSAMYRCASSGYRGTYEQYFGPGTRLTVT.

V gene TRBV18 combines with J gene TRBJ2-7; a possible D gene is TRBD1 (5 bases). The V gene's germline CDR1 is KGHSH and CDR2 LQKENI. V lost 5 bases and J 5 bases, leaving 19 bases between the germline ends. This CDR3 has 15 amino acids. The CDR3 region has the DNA TGTGCCAGCTCAAACGGGCAGGGTCGGGTTCACGAGCAGTACTTC. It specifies CASSNGQGRVHEQYF.

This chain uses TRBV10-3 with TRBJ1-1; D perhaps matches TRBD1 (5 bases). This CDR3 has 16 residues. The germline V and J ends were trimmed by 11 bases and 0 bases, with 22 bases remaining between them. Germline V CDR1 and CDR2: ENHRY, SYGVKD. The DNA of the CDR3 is TGTGCCGCATCGAGTGGGGCAGGGAATATGAACACTGAAGCTTTCTTT. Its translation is CAASSGAGNMNTEAFF.

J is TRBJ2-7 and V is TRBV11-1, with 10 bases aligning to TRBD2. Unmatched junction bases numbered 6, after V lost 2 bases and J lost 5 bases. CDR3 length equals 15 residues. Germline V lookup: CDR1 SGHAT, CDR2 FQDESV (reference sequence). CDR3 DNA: TGTGCCAGCAGCTTATCTAGCGGGAGATCCAACGAGCAGTACTTC. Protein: CASSLSSGRSNEQYF.